This is a list of T cell receptor beta chains from one sample in a study of T cells in Graves' hyperthyroidism and ophthalmopathy. TCRdb analysed the multiplex PCR reads with MiXCR anew, one entry per CDR3 protein. The sample carries hundreds of thousands of distinct CDR3 sequences, 16% recorded once. Material for sequencing was blood. These receptors came from a woman in her late teens or twenties with Graves' hyperthyroidism. Each CDR3 is given with its conserved first and last residue. The D gene is left open where the match is weak. Size values are once, few and many counts, or a class for expanded clones, and some rows have none.

clone size,D gene,V gene,J gene,CDR3 DNA,CDR3 protein
.,TRBD1,TRBV25-1,TRBJ2-7,TGTGCCAGCAGTGTCTCAACAGGGGCAGCCTACGAGCAGTACTTC,CASSVSTGAAYEQYF
.,TRBD2,TRBV2,TRBJ2-1,TGTGCCAGCAGTCTAGCGGGAGTTTTCAATGAGCAGTTCTTC,CASSLAGVFNEQFF
many,.,TRBV7-9,TRBJ2-7,TGTGCCAGCAGCCCCCTGAGGTACGAGCAGTACTTC,CASSPLRYEQYF
many,TRBD1,TRBV12-3/TRBV12-4,TRBJ2-3,TGTGCCACAGGACAGGCCCTTAGGGATACGCAGTATTTT,CATGQALRDTQYF
.,TRBD1,TRBV6-1,TRBJ1-5,TGTGCCAGCAGTGAGGGGACAGGGTATCAGCCCCAGCATTTT,CASSEGTGYQPQHF
.,.,TRBV6-2/TRBV6-3,TRBJ2-7,TGTGCCAGCACGGGACGACCACGCCAGCAGTACTTC,CASTGRPRQQYF
.,TRBD2,TRBV28,TRBJ2-7,TGTGCCAGTAGTACCCGGAGCGGGATTGGGTTCGGGCAGTACTTC,CASSTRSGIGFGQYF
.,.,TRBV29-1,TRBJ2-1,TGCAGCGTTGAAGATCCACAGACTTCGAATTTGTTACTCTACAATGAGCAGTTCTTC,CSVEDPQTSNLLLYNEQFF
.,.,TRBV28,TRBJ2-1,TGTGCCAGCAGTTTGTCGGGAAGGGGCGAGCAGTTCTTC,CASSLSGRGEQFF
many,.,TRBV27,TRBJ1-5,TGTGCCAGCAGCTCACAGGGAAGCAATCAGCCCCAGCATTTT,CASSSQGSNQPQHF
many,.,TRBV6-6,TRBJ2-7,TGTGCCAGCAGTTACTCTTCTACCCTCTACGAGCAGTACTTC,CASSYSSTLYEQYF
few,.,TRBV14,TRBJ1-1,TGTGCCAGCAGCCAACCTACGAGGGGGTACCCTACAAATGAAGCTTTCTTT,CASSQPTRGYPTNEAFF
many,TRBD1,TRBV7-9,TRBJ1-2,TGTGCCAGCAGCGCCTGGACAGGGAGCGGCTACACCTTC,CASSAWTGSGYTF
many,.,TRBV7-2,TRBJ2-7,TGTGCCAGCAGCTTAGCGGGATACTCCTACGAGCAGTACTTC,CASSLAGYSYEQYF
many,.,TRBV28,TRBJ2-3,TGTGCCAGCAGTTTAATTGGCCAGGGGATTGCGCCAGATACGCAGTATTTT,CASSLIGQGIAPDTQYF
few,.,TRBV9,TRBJ2-7,TGTGCCAGCAGCGGGCAGGCCCGGCTAGGGGAGCAGTACTTC,CASSGQARLGEQYF
few,TRBD2,TRBV7-7,TRBJ2-2,TGTGCCAGCAGCTTTAGGCCAGGGAGGGCCGGGGAGCTGTTTTTT,CASSFRPGRAGELFF